This T cell receptor beta chain derives from a study of PD-L1 blockade in urothelial cancer. For the study at large: Study patients had been treated with 0 to 3 previous chemotherapy regimens. Median blood clonality was roughly 0.088, with tens of thousands of unique TCRs.

Time point defined: peripheral blood 6 weeks after treatment start. Between 1 and 8 samples per patient were obtained, pretreatment and on-treatment. The germline CDR1 and CDR2 sequences are SGDLS and YYNGEE. Unmatched junction bases numbered 6, after V lost 0 bases and J lost 5 bases. The CDR3 consists of 16 residues. The table came from immunoSEQ multiplex PCR; TCRdb's copy has only in-frame clones and leaves some out. The table has about 30,000 clones, about 89% seen once. This TCR came from a man older than 75 with urothelial cancer. The chain is built from TRBV9 and TRBJ2-3; 10 nucleotides match TRBD2. This specimen consisted of PBMCs, obtained around atezolizumab (anti-PD-L1) treatment. This CDR3 is CASSVAGLAYLDTQYF. DNA of the CDR3: TGTGCCAGCAGCGTAGCGGGACTAGCGTATCTAGATACGCAGTATTTT.